These 10 T cell receptor beta chains originate from one sample sequenced in a study of shared clonotypes between healthy human individuals. Profiling relied on immunoSEQ multiplex PCR, and the TCRdb table lists in-frame clones only, not all of them. Found here are roughly 600,000 clones, 95% to 98% of them singletons; the top ten hold roughly 0.29%. Only CD45RO-negative cells positively selected for CCR7 counted as naive CD8 cells, so terminally differentiated effector memory CD45RA+ cells were excluded. Sequenced sample: naive CD8+ T cells sorted from blood. These TCRs come from a man younger than 45 in good health.

The chain combines TRBV2 with TRBJ1-3; TRBD1 matches at 7 bases. The CDR3 totals 14 residues. With V trimmed by 8 bases and J by 8 bases, 12 bases remained unmatched. Per germline, CDR1 SNHLY and CDR2 FYNNEI. The CDR3 loop is CASGVTGFKDTIYF. CDR3 DNA sequence: TGTGCCAGCGGCGTGACAGGGTTTAAGGACACCATATATTTT.

As concerns this clone: Other DNA sequences from this sample encode an identical CDR3 as well. This chain connects TRBV27 to TRBJ2-7; D not resolved. The CDR3 is 13 residues long. Germline CDR1 reads MNHEY; CDR2 reads SMNVEV (reference sequence). The V end lost 3 bases, the J end lost 2 bases, and 8 bases lay between the germline ends. The CDR3: CASSLGETYEQYF. Written as DNA, the CDR3 is TGTGCCAGCAGTTTGGGTGAGACCTACGAGCAGTACTTC.

This clone was seen just once. The V call is TRBV27, the J call TRBJ2-6; no clear D gene. Germline CDR1 MNHEY, CDR2 SMNVEV (reference sequence). There are 15 residues in the CDR3. V was trimmed by 7 bases and J by 0 bases, leaving 10 bases between them. CDR3 amino acids: CASIKGRSGANVLTF. CDR3 coding DNA: TGTGCCAGCATTAAGGGCCGCTCTGGGGCCAACGTCCTGACTTTC. The whole variable domain, filled in from reference TRBV27 and TRBJ2-6, reads EAQVTQNPRYLITVTGKKLTVTCSQNMNHEYMSWYRQDPGLGLRQIYYSMNVEVTDKGDVPEGYKVSRKEKRNFPLILESPSPNQTSLYFCASIKGRSGANVLTFGAGSRLTVL.

The genes are TRBV19 and TRBJ2-1, with D perhaps matching TRBD1 (5 bases). The ends were cut back, 0 bases at V and 10 bases at J, with 19 bases in the middle. There are 16 residues in the CDR3. Germline-derived CDR1 and CDR2 are LNHDA and SQIVND (reference sequence). DNA for the CDR3: TGTGCCAGTAGTATAGATTTTTGGGGCTTTGGCAGGGAGCAGTTCTTC. Its protein product is CASSIDFWGFGREQFF.

The gene calls are TRBV20-1 and TRBJ2-1; D remains unclear. There are 10 residues in the CDR3. Germline CDR1 DFQATT, CDR2 SNEGSKA (reference sequence). Trimming left V 3 bases short and J 7 bases short, with 4 bases between. The CDR3, as DNA: TGCAGTGCTAGCGAGAATGAGCAGTTCTTC. Its protein product is CSASENEQFF.

CDR3 DNA sequence: TGTGCCAGCAGCTTACTGAGGGGAGGGGGCACTGAAGCTTTCTTT. It codes for CASSLLRGGGTEAFF. The chain combines TRBV7-9 with TRBJ1-1; a possible D gene is TRBD1 (6 bases). Germline V lookup: CDR1 SEHNR, CDR2 FQNEAQ (reference sequence). Trimming took 2 bases from V and 4 from J, leaving 14 bases between them. The CDR3 spans 15 residues.

The chain uses TRBV7-9 and TRBJ2-5; the D is unclear. The germline V and J ends were trimmed by 4 bases and 0 bases, with 6 bases remaining between them. The CDR3 spans 13 residues. In germline, CDR1 is SEHNR, CDR2 FQNEAQ (reference sequence). CDR3 DNA sequence: TGTGCCAGCAGCTCAGAGTACCAAGAGACCCAGTACTTC. Translated, it gives CASSSEYQETQYF.

This chain uses TRBV19 with TRBJ2-7; 9 positions agree with TRBD1. CDR1 is LNHDA and CDR2 is SQIVND in the germline V gene (reference sequence). CDR3 size: 17 residues. Trimming at V came to 5 bases and at J to 4 bases, leaving 15 bases not matched to a gene. As DNA, the CDR3 is TGTGCCAGTAGTCCCCCTCCGGGACAGGGACGAGGATACGAGCAGTACTTC. Translated: CASSPPPGQGRGYEQYF. Drawing the rest from reference TRBV19 and TRBJ2-7, the complete variable domain is DGGITQSPKYLFRKEGQNVTLSCEQNLNHDAMYWYRQDPGQGLRLIYYSQIVNDFQKGDIAEGYSVSREKKESFPLTVTSAQKNPTAFYLCASSPPPGQGRGYEQYFGPGTRLTVT.

About this clone itself: Other nucleotide sequences in the sample specify the same CDR3. This chain links TRBV4-1 with TRBJ2-7, with D perhaps matching TRBD1 (5 bases). Germline lookup yields CDR1 MGHRA and CDR2 YSYEKL. V was cut by 0 bases and J by 2 bases, with 8 bases left in between. This CDR3 contains 14 residues. The CDR3 sequence: CASSQDPGPYEQYF. CDR3 in DNA: TGCGCCAGCAGCCAAGACCCAGGGCCCTACGAGCAGTACTTC.

The chain links TRBV19 to TRBJ2-5; 7 bases fit TRBD2. The CDR3 length is 14 residues. The J segment lost 1 base and the V segment lost 9 bases, leaving 8 bases of the junction unmatched. CDR1 LNHDA and CDR2 SQIVND come from the germline V gene (reference sequence). CDR3 amino acids: CASKLAEGQETQYF. The CDR3 DNA sequence: TGTGCCAGCAAGCTAGCGGAGGGCCAAGAGACCCAGTACTTC. Supplemented by reference TRBV19 and TRBJ2-5, the full variable domain reads DGGITQSPKYLFRKEGQNVTLSCEQNLNHDAMYWYRQDPGQGLRLIYYSQIVNDFQKGDIAEGYSVSREKKESFPLTVTSAQKNPTAFYLCASKLAEGQETQYFGPGTRLLVL.